Presented here are 16 T cell receptor beta chains from one specimen sequenced in a study of shared clonotypes between healthy human individuals. Assay used: immunoSEQ multiplex PCR; TCRdb lists only in-frame clones, some missing. Altogether roughly 640,000 clones are present, around two thirds being singletons, with the ten largest covering over 1.5%. Sequencing was carried out using memory CD4+ T cells sorted from blood. The sample's subset: CD45RA-negative fraction. The receptors derive from a woman aged 30 to 39 in good health.

This clone was counted between two and nine times. This chain links TRBV7-8 with TRBJ2-5; TRBD2 agrees at 11 bases. Trimming removed 4 bases from V and 5 bases from J; junction bases left unmatched: 15. This CDR3 spans 18 amino acids. CDR1 is SGHVS, CDR2 FQNEAQ, per germline. CDR3 nucleotides: TGTGCCAGCAGCTCGCCGGGACTAGCGGTCTCCTCGAGGGAGACCCAGTACTTC. Amino acid sequence: CASSSPGLAVSSRETQYF.

The gene calls are TRBV29-1 and TRBJ1-3; D is unclear. CDR3 length equals 13 residues. The germline V gene encodes CDR1 SQVTM and CDR2 ANQGSEA. The V gene lost 6 bases and the J gene lost 0 bases, with 9 bases spanning the gap. The CDR3 is CSVVDLSGNTIYF. The CDR3 DNA reads TGCAGCGTGGTAGACCTCTCTGGAAACACCATATATTTT.

This rearrangement joins TRBV5-6 to TRBJ1-1; the D is unclear. Trimming cost V 4 bases and J 8 bases, with 15 bases left between them. Germline loops: CDR1 SGHDT, CDR2 YYEEEE. The CDR3 spans 13 residues. The CDR3 here is CASSPSAAGEAFF. The CDR3 bases are TGTGCCAGCAGCCCCTCCGCCGCGGGGGAAGCTTTCTTT. Together with reference TRBV5-6 and TRBJ1-1, the CDR3 gives the full variable domain: DAGVTQSPTHLIKTRGQQVTLRCSPKSGHDTVSWYQQALGQGPQFIFQYYEEEERQRGNFPDRFSGHQFPNYSSELNVNALLLGDSALYLCASSPSAAGEAFFGQGTRLTVV.

Remarks on this clone: This CDR3 is also generated by other DNA sequences in the sample. This chain uses TRBV7-9 with TRBJ2-3; TRBD1 or TRBD2 may be the D gene (5 bases each). Germline assignment: CDR1 SEHNR and CDR2 FQNEAQ (reference sequence). The ends were cut back, 3 bases at V and 3 bases at J, with 7 bases in the middle. CDR3 size: 13 residues. The CDR3 loop reads CASSLGVTDTQYF. The CDR3 DNA is TGTGCCAGCAGCTTGGGGGTAACAGATACGCAGTATTTT.

The rearrangement joins TRBV14 to TRBJ2-5; possible D gene TRBD2, 6 bases. V was cut by 4 bases and J by 5 bases, with 23 bases left in between. Looked up from germline, CDR1 is SGHDN and CDR2 is FVKESK. The CDR3 runs 17 residues. DNA for the CDR3: TGTGCCAGCAGCCTCAGATCCGGTTTTGGGGGGTCGGAGACCCAGTACTTC. Translating gives CASSLRSGFGGSETQYF.

In the case of this clone: Possible read error: a much larger clone is one base away. Distinct nucleotide sequences in the sample also encode this CDR3. The chain couples TRBV5-1 to TRBJ2-1, with 11 bases lining up with TRBD2. The germline gives CDR1 SGHRS, CDR2 YFSETQ. V shed 2 bases and J 4 bases; nucleotides not matched to a gene: 2. The CDR3 spans 15 residues. CDR3 DNA: TGCGCCAGCAGCTTAACTAGCGGGAGTTACAATGAGCAGTTCTTC. Encoded protein: CASSLTSGSYNEQFF.

The V and J genes are TRBV12-5 and TRBJ2-1; no firm D call. CDR3 length: 15 residues. Deletions cut 3 bases from V and 5 bases from J, with 14 bases between. CDR1 LGHNT and CDR2 FRNRAP come from the germline V gene. The CDR3 DNA sequence: TGTGCTAGTGGTTTTGTAACAGTCCCGGACAATGAGCAGTTCTTC. Encoded protein: CASGFVTVPDNEQFF.

This clone was picked up many times. The chain has TRBV28 and TRBJ2-7, with 11 bases lining up with TRBD1. Germline trimming cut 10 bases from V and 5 bases from J; bases unmatched to any gene: 10. The germline gives CDR1 MDHEN, CDR2 SYDVKM. CDR3 length: 14 residues. Here the CDR3 DNA reads TGTGCCACCAATGGACAGGGGGCAATCGACGAGCAGTACTTC. It specifies CATNGQGAIDEQYF.

Points on this clone: The junction shows a germline mismatch at one end, possibly a read error. This CDR3 is CATYYRGTHF. The CDR3 DNA follows: TGTGCCACTTACTACAGGGGCACTCACTTC. V usage is TRBV28 and J usage is TRBJ2-7, with 7 bases that match TRBD1. Germline V gene sequence: CDR1 MDHEN, CDR2 SYDVKM. The CDR3 consists of 10 residues.

The V gene is TRBV6-1, the J gene TRBJ1-4; no clear D. This CDR3 spans 14 amino acids. With 4 bases removed from V and 1 base from J, the gap between germline ends came to 7 bases. Per the germline V gene, CDR1 is MNHNS and CDR2 is SASEGT. The CDR3 loop is CASSGGRTNEKLFF. The CDR3, as DNA: TGTGCCAGCAGTGGTGGAAGAACTAATGAAAAACTGTTTTTT.

This chain links TRBV29-1 with TRBJ2-3; D gene ambiguous. Germline V lookup: CDR1 SQVTM, CDR2 ANQGSEA. With 0 bases removed from V and 7 bases from J, the gap between germline ends came to 8 bases. The CDR3 is 12 amino acids. The CDR3 here is CSVEDRPNTQYF. CDR3 sequence (DNA): TGCAGCGTTGAAGATCGACCGAATACGCAGTATTTT.

This clone appeared a few times. This rearrangement joins TRBV5-4 to TRBJ1-2, with D perhaps TRBD1 (5 bases). Germline CDR1 and CDR2: SGHNT and YYREEE (reference sequence). The CDR3 spans 17 residues. The ends were cut back, 2 bases at V and 7 bases at J, with 24 bases in the middle. CDR3 sequence reads: CASSFTLAGTIVSGYTF. As DNA, the CDR3 is TGTGCCAGCAGCTTTACCCTGGCCGGGACGATCGTGAGTGGCTACACCTTC.

The chain uses TRBV4-1 and TRBJ1-6; no clear D gene. In germline, CDR1 is MGHRA, CDR2 YSYEKL. The CDR3 contains 14 residues. The V end lost 4 bases, the J end lost 8 bases, and 12 bases lay between the germline ends. Here the CDR3 reads CASSLISGDSPLHF. Here the CDR3 DNA reads TGCGCCAGCAGCCTAATTTCCGGCGATTCACCCCTCCACTTT.

This chain joins TRBV27 and TRBJ2-5, with 12 bases identical to TRBD2. The V gene end was trimmed by 0 bases and the J gene end by 9 bases; junction bases not matched to a gene: 5. The V gene's germline CDR1 is MNHEY and CDR2 SMNVEV (reference sequence). The CDR3 sequence is 15 residues long. CDR3: CASSLSTGLAGPQYF. The CDR3, as DNA: TGTGCCAGCAGTTTATCCACCGGACTAGCGGGGCCCCAGTACTTC.

This chain uses TRBV5-1 with TRBJ2-2, with a tentative D call TRBD1 (6 bases). Per the germline V gene, CDR1 is SGHRS and CDR2 is YFSETQ. V was trimmed by 3 bases and J by 4 bases, leaving 10 bases between them. CDR3 length: 14 amino acids. The CDR3 DNA sequence: TGCGCCAGCAGCTCGGGACAAACCACCGGGGAGCTGTTTTTT. Encoded protein: CASSSGQTTGELFF.

This chain connects TRBV4-1 to TRBJ2-7; 8 bases match TRBD2. V was clipped by 4 bases and J by 2 bases; unmatched bases: 4. Per germline, CDR1 MGHRA and CDR2 YSYEKL. CDR3 length: 14 residues. CDR3 DNA: TGCGCCAGCAGCCCGTCTAGCGGGCCCTACGAGCAGTACTTC. As protein: CASSPSSGPYEQYF.